The rows below give T cell receptor beta chains drawn from one sample of a study of cytomegalovirus exposure and HLA in healthy donors. Clones were sequenced by immunoSEQ multiplex PCR, and TCRdb holds only the in-frame ones, with some missing. The sample includes about 190,000 clones, roughly 80% of them seen just once. Sequencing was done on a sample of PBMCs. The receptors were sampled from a woman between 18 and 29 years old in good health and CMV-seronegative. The CDR3 runs from the conserved cysteine through the conserved F or W. A D gene is named only where the DNA matches it firmly. A clone size is listed for some rows: how often the clone was seen (once, few, many), or a class if it is expanded.

j_gene: TRBJ1-1; len: 11; v_gene: TRBV7-6; d_gene: NA; abundance: NA; CDR3nt: TGTGCCAGCAGCCCCGGGGTAGGAGCTTTCTTT; CDR3aa: CASSPGVGAFF
j_gene: TRBJ2-4; len: 14; v_gene: TRBV29-1; d_gene: NA; abundance: few; CDR3nt: TGCAGCGTTGAAGTTTCGGTAGCCAAAAACATTCAGTACTTC; CDR3aa: CSVEVSVAKNIQYF
j_gene: TRBJ2-7; len: 13; v_gene: TRBV5-5; d_gene: NA; abundance: NA; CDR3nt: TGTGCCAGCAGCCTCACGGGGGTATACGAGCAGTACTTC; CDR3aa: CASSLTGVYEQYF
j_gene: TRBJ2-7; len: 15; v_gene: TRBV4-3; d_gene: NA; abundance: NA; CDR3nt: TGCGCCAGCAGCCAAGAAGTGGAGGGGGCAGGCGAGCAGTACTTC; CDR3aa: CASSQEVEGAGEQYF
j_gene: TRBJ1-1; len: 16; v_gene: TRBV19; d_gene: TRBD1; abundance: NA; CDR3nt: TGTGCCAGTAGGTCGGAATGGACAGGGGGACGCACTGAAGCTTTCTTT; CDR3aa: CASRSEWTGGRTEAFF
j_gene: TRBJ1-6; len: 15; v_gene: TRBV6-1; d_gene: TRBD1; abundance: NA; CDR3nt: TGTGCCAGCAATACAGGGGGCGCCGGTAATTCACCCCTCCACTTT; CDR3aa: CASNTGGAGNSPLHF
j_gene: TRBJ2-3; len: 15; v_gene: TRBV30; d_gene: TRBD2; abundance: few; CDR3nt: TGTGCCTGGAGTGTTTCAGGACTAGGCACAGATACGCAGTATTTT; CDR3aa: CAWSVSGLGTDTQYF
j_gene: TRBJ2-7; len: 17; v_gene: TRBV7-6; d_gene: NA; abundance: NA; CDR3nt: TGTGCCAGCAGCTCCCGTAGTATGAGGGAGGTCAATTACGAGCAGTACTTC; CDR3aa: CASSSRSMREVNYEQYF
j_gene: TRBJ1-1; len: 16; v_gene: TRBV9; d_gene: TRBD1; abundance: NA; CDR3nt: TGTGCCAGCAGCGCACAAGAATGGACAGGGGGCATCCAAGCTTTCTTT; CDR3aa: CASSAQEWTGGIQAFF
j_gene: TRBJ2-7; len: 17; v_gene: TRBV21-1; d_gene: NA; abundance: NA; CDR3nt: TGTGCCAGCAGCAAGACCCGGACTAGCGGGACTGTCTACGAGCAGTACTTC; CDR3aa: CASSKTRTSGTVYEQYF
j_gene: TRBJ2-3; len: 16; v_gene: TRBV9; d_gene: NA; abundance: NA; CDR3nt: TGTGCCAGCAGCCCACCACTTGCAGGCAGCACAGATACGCAGTATTTT; CDR3aa: CASSPPLAGSTDTQYF
j_gene: TRBJ2-3; len: 16; v_gene: TRBV4-2; d_gene: NA; abundance: few; CDR3nt: TGTGCCAGCAGCCAAGATCGTGGGAGTAGCACAGATACGCAGTATTTT; CDR3aa: CASSQDRGSSTDTQYF
j_gene: TRBJ1-1; len: 15; v_gene: TRBV5-1; d_gene: NA; abundance: NA; CDR3nt: TGCGCCAGCAGCGAGCGGACAGACATGAACACTGAAGCTTTCTTT; CDR3aa: CASSERTDMNTEAFF
j_gene: TRBJ2-1; len: 16; v_gene: TRBV5-8; d_gene: TRBD1; abundance: NA; CDR3nt: TGTGCCAGCAGCTACCGTACAGGGGACAGGGTGAATGAGCAGTTCTTC; CDR3aa: CASSYRTGDRVNEQFF
j_gene: TRBJ1-6; len: 16; v_gene: TRBV4-1; d_gene: TRBD1; abundance: NA; CDR3nt: TGCGCCAGCAGGAACCCGTGGGACAGGGCTTATTCACCCCTCCACTTT; CDR3aa: CASRNPWDRAYSPLHF
j_gene: TRBJ1-6; len: 18; v_gene: TRBV5-4; d_gene: NA; abundance: NA; CDR3nt: TGTGCCAGCAGCTTGTCTGGCGGATCCTTTGCCCTACATTCACCCCTCCACTTT; CDR3aa: CASSLSGGSFALHSPLHF
j_gene: TRBJ2-7; len: 20; v_gene: TRBV5-3; d_gene: NA; abundance: NA; CDR3nt: TGTGCCAGAAGCTTGGATCTGGGATCGCGGCCCAGCGGTACTGCACACGAGCAGTACTTC; CDR3aa: CARSLDLGSRPSGTAHEQYF
j_gene: TRBJ1-5; len: 16; v_gene: TRBV7-2; d_gene: NA; abundance: NA; CDR3nt: TGTGCCAACAGCTTCTTTCAGGGGTACAGCAATCAGCCCCAGCATTTT; CDR3aa: CANSFFQGYSNQPQHF
j_gene: TRBJ2-5; len: 15; v_gene: TRBV9; d_gene: NA; abundance: few; CDR3nt: TGTGCCAGCAGCTTGCGGGGCGCGCCGGGTGAGACCCAGTACTTC; CDR3aa: CASSLRGAPGETQYF
j_gene: TRBJ2-1; len: 16; v_gene: TRBV28; d_gene: TRBD2; abundance: NA; CDR3nt: TGTGCCAGCAGTTCACACACTAGCGGGGGGACCCGGGAGCAGTTCTTC; CDR3aa: CASSSHTSGGTREQFF
j_gene: TRBJ2-5; len: 15; v_gene: TRBV5-1; d_gene: NA; abundance: NA; CDR3nt: TGCGCCAGCAGCGGTTTGGGGGGGCCGGGAGAGACCCAGTACTTC; CDR3aa: CASSGLGGPGETQYF
j_gene: TRBJ1-2; len: 15; v_gene: TRBV4-2; d_gene: NA; abundance: NA; CDR3nt: TGTGCCAGCAGCCAATGGGGAGGGGATGCCTTCGGCTACACCTTC; CDR3aa: CASSQWGGDAFGYTF
j_gene: TRBJ1-2; len: 14; v_gene: TRBV5-6; d_gene: NA; abundance: few; CDR3nt: TGTGCCAGCAGCTCGCCGATCCCGGACTATGGCTACACCTTC; CDR3aa: CASSSPIPDYGYTF
j_gene: TRBJ1-2; len: 16; v_gene: TRBV27; d_gene: TRBD1; abundance: NA; CDR3nt: TGTGCCAGCAGTTTATCGCGGACAGGGGGCTTCTATGGCTACACCTTC; CDR3aa: CASSLSRTGGFYGYTF
j_gene: TRBJ2-1; len: 17; v_gene: TRBV28; d_gene: TRBD2; abundance: NA; CDR3nt: TGTGCCAGCAGTCACGATCGACTAGCGGGGATCCCAAATGAGCAGTTCTTC; CDR3aa: CASSHDRLAGIPNEQFF
j_gene: TRBJ1-4; len: 14; v_gene: TRBV6-1; d_gene: TRBD1; abundance: NA; CDR3nt: TGTGCCAGCAACCGGGGACAGGCGAATGAAAAACTGTTTTTT; CDR3aa: CASNRGQANEKLFF
j_gene: TRBJ2-3; len: 13; v_gene: TRBV27; d_gene: NA; abundance: NA; CDR3nt: TGTGCCAGCAGTTTATCCCCCGGTGATACGCAGTATTTT; CDR3aa: CASSLSPGDTQYF
j_gene: TRBJ2-2; len: 15; v_gene: TRBV4-1; d_gene: NA; abundance: NA; CDR3nt: TGCGCCAGCAGCCAAGTTCGGGGATCCACCGGGGAGCTGTTTTTT; CDR3aa: CASSQVRGSTGELFF
j_gene: TRBJ2-2; len: 20; v_gene: TRBV1; d_gene: NA; abundance: NA; CDR3nt: TGCACCAGCAGCCAAGAGGAGGGACTAGCGGGAGGAGGGAACACCGGGGAGCTGTTTTTT; CDR3aa: CTSSQEEGLAGGGNTGELFF
j_gene: TRBJ2-7; len: 15; v_gene: TRBV28; d_gene: NA; abundance: NA; CDR3nt: TGTGCCAGCAGAGCGGTCCCCCAAAGCTCCTACGAGCAGTACTTC; CDR3aa: CASRAVPQSSYEQYF
j_gene: TRBJ1-2; len: 12; v_gene: TRBV27; d_gene: NA; abundance: NA; CDR3nt: TGTGCCAGCAGAAACGGGGGGGGTGGCTACACCTTC; CDR3aa: CASRNGGGGYTF
j_gene: TRBJ1-2; len: 16; v_gene: TRBV6-5; d_gene: NA; abundance: NA; CDR3nt: TGTGCCAGCAGTTACGGCCACCAGGCATATAACTATGGCTACACCTTC; CDR3aa: CASSYGHQAYNYGYTF
j_gene: TRBJ2-1; len: 13; v_gene: TRBV6-1; d_gene: TRBD2; abundance: NA; CDR3nt: TGTGCCGTTGGTAGCGGGGTTGACAATGAGCAGTTCTTC; CDR3aa: CAVGSGVDNEQFF
j_gene: TRBJ2-3; len: 14; v_gene: TRBV19; d_gene: TRBD1; abundance: NA; CDR3nt: TGTGCCAGTAGCCCGGGACAGGGGACAGATACGCAGTATTTT; CDR3aa: CASSPGQGTDTQYF
j_gene: TRBJ1-2; len: 16; v_gene: TRBV9; d_gene: TRBD1; abundance: few; CDR3nt: TGTGCCAGCAGCCGTAGGGATTCCGGGACAGGGAATGGCTACACCTTC; CDR3aa: CASSRRDSGTGNGYTF
j_gene: TRBJ1-2; len: 16; v_gene: TRBV14; d_gene: NA; abundance: few; CDR3nt: TGTGCCAGCAGCCAAGAAGGGGGTGGATTTAACTATGGCTACACCTTC; CDR3aa: CASSQEGGGFNYGYTF
j_gene: TRBJ1-2; len: 13; v_gene: TRBV5-6; d_gene: NA; abundance: NA; CDR3nt: TGTGCCAGCAGCTTAGGGACAAAAAATGGCTACACCTTC; CDR3aa: CASSLGTKNGYTF
j_gene: TRBJ2-7; len: 14; v_gene: TRBV19; d_gene: NA; abundance: NA; CDR3nt: TGTGCCAGTGCCGCATCGGGATGGAACTACGAGCAGTACTTC; CDR3aa: CASAASGWNYEQYF
j_gene: TRBJ2-7; len: 16; v_gene: TRBV7-3; d_gene: TRBD1; abundance: NA; CDR3nt: TGTGCCAGCAGCCCTCTTCTACGGACAGGCTCCTACGAGCAGTACTTC; CDR3aa: CASSPLLRTGSYEQYF
j_gene: TRBJ1-1; len: 17; v_gene: TRBV11-2; d_gene: TRBD1; abundance: once; CDR3nt: TGTGCCAGCAGCCAAGCCGGGACAGGGCTCGGGGACACTGAAGCTTTCTTT; CDR3aa: CASSQAGTGLGDTEAFF
j_gene: TRBJ1-1; len: 16; v_gene: TRBV4-1; d_gene: TRBD1; abundance: NA; CDR3nt: TGCGCCAGCAGCCACCGACAGGGGTCGAGAAGCACTGAAGCTTTCTTT; CDR3aa: CASSHRQGSRSTEAFF
j_gene: TRBJ2-2; len: 17; v_gene: TRBV7-9; d_gene: TRBD2; abundance: NA; CDR3nt: TGTGCCAGCAGCACCACGTTAGCGGGAAGTGTCACCGGGGAGCTGTTTTTT; CDR3aa: CASSTTLAGSVTGELFF
j_gene: TRBJ1-4; len: 15; v_gene: TRBV5-8; d_gene: TRBD1; abundance: NA; CDR3nt: TGTGCCAGCAGCCCAAGACAGGGATTAAATGAAAAACTGTTTTTT; CDR3aa: CASSPRQGLNEKLFF
j_gene: TRBJ2-1; len: 14; v_gene: TRBV27; d_gene: NA; abundance: NA; CDR3nt: TGTGCCAGCAGCCCCGTACTAACGTACAATGAGCAGTTCTTC; CDR3aa: CASSPVLTYNEQFF
j_gene: TRBJ2-7; len: 13; v_gene: TRBV19; d_gene: NA; abundance: NA; CDR3nt: TGTGCCAGCGGAGGGCAGGGGGCCTACGAGCAGTACTTC; CDR3aa: CASGGQGAYEQYF
j_gene: TRBJ2-1; len: 15; v_gene: TRBV18; d_gene: TRBD1; abundance: NA; CDR3nt: TGTGCCAGCTCACCAACAGGGGAAAACTACAATGAGCAGTTCTTC; CDR3aa: CASSPTGENYNEQFF
j_gene: TRBJ2-7; len: 19; v_gene: TRBV4-1; d_gene: NA; abundance: few; CDR3nt: TGCGCCAGCAGCCAAGATCAGGGGACGGGTTTTTCTAACTTCTACGAGCAGTACTTC; CDR3aa: CASSQDQGTGFSNFYEQYF